These T cell receptor beta chains were read from a single sample in a study. MiXCR was run by TCRdb on the RT-PCR reads, yielding one entry per CDR3 protein. The sample lists about 680,000 distinct CDR3 sequences; 12% to 15% were seen once. The source material was memory CD4+ T cells from blood. The receptors shown here come from a female donor in good health, serving as a healthy control. The conserved cysteine and the conserved F or W are not part of the CDR3 here. A D gene is named only where the DNA matches it firmly.

V gene: TRBV6-7
D gene: NA
CDR3 protein: ASIILQGCGNTGELF

V gene: TRBV12-3/TRBV12-4
D gene: TRBD1
CDR3 protein: ASIWTGTTEAF

V gene: TRBV7-2
D gene: NA
CDR3 protein: ASSLNPGDQETQY

V gene: TRBV9
D gene: NA
CDR3 protein: ASSWGRGETQY

V gene: TRBV3-1
D gene: NA
CDR3 protein: ASSQWTDQPQH

V gene: TRBV5-1
D gene: TRBD1
CDR3 protein: ASSSGQGAGTDTQY

V gene: TRBV6-1
D gene: TRBD1
CDR3 protein: ASSEAHPTGVNTGELF

V gene: TRBV10-3
D gene: NA
CDR3 protein: AISEGNMGYGYT

V gene: TRBV10-3
D gene: NA
CDR3 protein: AISDSGTDTQY

V gene: TRBV20-1
D gene: NA
CDR3 protein: SASLMTGGNEKLF

V gene: TRBV27
D gene: TRBD2
CDR3 protein: ASSTPSSGRYNEQF

V gene: TRBV7-9
D gene: NA
CDR3 protein: ASSLAARVRAGNTIY

V gene: TRBV20-1
D gene: NA
CDR3 protein: SARERGRGDSPLH

V gene: TRBV6-5
D gene: NA
CDR3 protein: ASSYVLGQPQH

V gene: TRBV7-9
D gene: NA
CDR3 protein: AITQGVNTEAF

V gene: TRBV5-1
D gene: TRBD1
CDR3 protein: ASSLADPRVGTGLPGELF

V gene: TRBV9
D gene: TRBD2
CDR3 protein: ASSVGTSGYEQY

V gene: TRBV24-1
D gene: NA
CDR3 protein: ATSAQGNTEAF

V gene: TRBV12-3/TRBV12-4
D gene: NA
CDR3 protein: ASSLGFRGSLNEKLF

V gene: TRBV7-8
D gene: NA
CDR3 protein: ASSVSAGITNEKLF

V gene: TRBV29-1
D gene: NA
CDR3 protein: SVEWGLGEPQH

V gene: TRBV24-1
D gene: NA
CDR3 protein: ATSDLAQGINEQF

V gene: TRBV5-6
D gene: NA
CDR3 protein: ASSLVGLMGGRGYT

V gene: TRBV6-5
D gene: NA
CDR3 protein: ASSYSVGGYNSPLH

V gene: TRBV20-1
D gene: TRBD1
CDR3 protein: SATPGQASYEQY

V gene: TRBV5-1
D gene: NA
CDR3 protein: ASSPRGGNQNTEAF

V gene: TRBV3-1
D gene: TRBD2
CDR3 protein: ASSREAGTSAGEY

V gene: TRBV9
D gene: NA
CDR3 protein: ASSVGRAENTEAF

V gene: TRBV20-1
D gene: TRBD1
CDR3 protein: SARAGGQGHSPLH

V gene: TRBV12-3/TRBV12-4
D gene: NA
CDR3 protein: ASMRGGSGELF

V gene: TRBV7-2
D gene: TRBD1
CDR3 protein: ASRRDRGGTEAF

V gene: TRBV6-5
D gene: TRBD2
CDR3 protein: ASSYSRDYRNEQF

V gene: TRBV9
D gene: TRBD2
CDR3 protein: ASSVGPAGGQETQY

V gene: TRBV7-2
D gene: NA
CDR3 protein: ASSLGTRSGELF

V gene: TRBV28
D gene: TRBD1
CDR3 protein: ASSPIRDRSSYEQY

V gene: TRBV18
D gene: NA
CDR3 protein: ASSPVGLSNQPQH

V gene: TRBV5-6
D gene: NA
CDR3 protein: ASSSTGVEQF

V gene: TRBV3-1
D gene: NA
CDR3 protein: ASTHTGELF

V gene: TRBV20-1
D gene: NA
CDR3 protein: SALREGAGEQY

V gene: TRBV28
D gene: NA
CDR3 protein: ASSSGGIRNSPLH

V gene: TRBV7-2
D gene: NA
CDR3 protein: ASSPPSMYNEQF

V gene: TRBV6-5
D gene: NA
CDR3 protein: ATGTVAYGYT

V gene: TRBV20-1
D gene: TRBD2
CDR3 protein: SATVAGIADTQY

V gene: TRBV20-1
D gene: TRBD1
CDR3 protein: SAPRAGGMNTEAF

V gene: TRBV10-3
D gene: TRBD1
CDR3 protein: AIRIRTGNGYT

V gene: TRBV20-1
D gene: TRBD2
CDR3 protein: SASWREVTDTQY

V gene: TRBV27
D gene: NA
CDR3 protein: ASSWSTGELF

V gene: TRBV12-3/TRBV12-4
D gene: NA
CDR3 protein: ASTPTQGGTGELF

V gene: TRBV9
D gene: NA
CDR3 protein: ASSSRSGGGDTQY

V gene: TRBV7-7
D gene: TRBD2
CDR3 protein: ASSLGLAGKDEQF

V gene: TRBV6-5
D gene: TRBD1
CDR3 protein: ASSSFDRDGTEAF

V gene: TRBV5-1
D gene: NA
CDR3 protein: ASSLSGQRAGGELF